One T cell receptor beta chain is described in this entry. This record belongs to a study of T cell changes during pregnancy in multiple sclerosis. Here immunoSEQ multiplex PCR was the method, and the copy in TCRdb shows in-frame clones only, minus some. The data contain 75,000 to 95,000 clones, around 90% of them singletons. The CDR3 covers 14 residues. Trimming took 10 bases from V and 6 from J; bases not matched to a gene: 14. The germline gives CDR1 ENHRY, CDR2 SYGVKD. This receptor was taken from a female donor with multiple sclerosis, enrolled in a pregnancy study. Material: peripheral blood, obtained before pregnancy. The rearrangement uses TRBV10-3 and TRBJ1-1, with 7 bases lining up with TRBD1. The CDR3: CASRGSGPKPEAFF. DNA of the CDR3: TGTGCCAGCAGGGGGTCAGGGCCCAAGCCTGAAGCTTTCTTT.